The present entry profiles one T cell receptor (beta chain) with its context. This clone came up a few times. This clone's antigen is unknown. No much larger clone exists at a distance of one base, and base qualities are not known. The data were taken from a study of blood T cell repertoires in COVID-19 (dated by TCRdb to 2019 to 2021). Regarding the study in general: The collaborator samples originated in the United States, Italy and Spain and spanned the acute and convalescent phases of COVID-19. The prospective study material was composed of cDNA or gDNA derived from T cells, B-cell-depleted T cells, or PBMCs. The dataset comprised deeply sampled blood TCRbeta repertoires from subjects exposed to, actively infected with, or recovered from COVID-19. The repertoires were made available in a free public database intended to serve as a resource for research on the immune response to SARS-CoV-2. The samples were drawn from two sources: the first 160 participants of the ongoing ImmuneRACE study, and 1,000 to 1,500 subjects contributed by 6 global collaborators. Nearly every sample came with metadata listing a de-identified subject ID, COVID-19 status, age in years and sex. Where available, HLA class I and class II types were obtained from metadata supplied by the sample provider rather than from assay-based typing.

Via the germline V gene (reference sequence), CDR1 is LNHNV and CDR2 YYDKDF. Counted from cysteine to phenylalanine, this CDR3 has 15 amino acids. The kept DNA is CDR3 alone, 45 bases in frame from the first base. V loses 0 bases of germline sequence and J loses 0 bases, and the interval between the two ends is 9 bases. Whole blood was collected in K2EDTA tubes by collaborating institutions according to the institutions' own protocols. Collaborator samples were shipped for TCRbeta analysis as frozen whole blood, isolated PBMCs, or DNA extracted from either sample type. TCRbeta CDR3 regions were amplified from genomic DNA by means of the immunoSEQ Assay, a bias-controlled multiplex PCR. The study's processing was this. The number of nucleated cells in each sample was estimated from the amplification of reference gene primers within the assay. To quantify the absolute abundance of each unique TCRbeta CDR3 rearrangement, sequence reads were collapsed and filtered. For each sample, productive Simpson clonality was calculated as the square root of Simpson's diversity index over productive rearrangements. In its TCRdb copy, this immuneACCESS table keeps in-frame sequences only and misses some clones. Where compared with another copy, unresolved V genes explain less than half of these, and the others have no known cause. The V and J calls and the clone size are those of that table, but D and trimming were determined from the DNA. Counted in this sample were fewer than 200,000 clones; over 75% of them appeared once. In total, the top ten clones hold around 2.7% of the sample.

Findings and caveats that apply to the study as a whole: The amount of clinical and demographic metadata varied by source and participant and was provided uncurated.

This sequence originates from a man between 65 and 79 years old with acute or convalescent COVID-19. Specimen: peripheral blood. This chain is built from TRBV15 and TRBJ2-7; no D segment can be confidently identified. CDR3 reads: CATSRDSSVSYEQYF. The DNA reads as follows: TGTGCCACCAGCAGAGATTCTTCAGTCTCCTACGAGCAGTACTTC.